This T cell receptor beta chain was retrieved from a study of shared clonotypes between healthy human individuals. This CDR3 comprises 18 residues. Germline loops: CDR1 SGDLS, CDR2 YYNGEE. Trimming cost V 4 bases and J 6 bases, with 25 bases left between them. Method: immunoSEQ multiplex PCR; TCRdb's copy keeps in-frame clones and lacks some. This table holds more than 2,000,000 clones, more than 80% found once. This clonotype was sampled from a man between 18 and 35 years old in good health. Some clones in this sample may be carry-over from other donors' samples. The rearrangement joins TRBV9 to TRBJ2-2, with D maybe TRBD2 (6 bases). The sequencing input was naive CD4+ T cells from PBMCs. Subset noted: CD45RA+ positively selected. CDR3 region: CASSPRGGETVSAGELFF. CDR3 DNA sequence: TGTGCCAGCAGCCCCCGTGGAGGGGAGACGGTTTCGGCCGGGGAGCTGTTTTTT.